The 24 T cell receptor beta chains below come from one sample, sequenced in a study of T-cell reconstitution after alpha-beta-depleted transplantation in children. Molecular barcoding with unique molecular identifiers was used for the TCRbeta library. TCRdb called the PCR reads again in MiXCR, with one record for every CDR3 protein. In the table there are around 800,000 distinct CDR3 sequences, about 16% of which are singletons. This sample comprised PBMCs, mostly from graft donor cells, obtained 360 days after TCRalphabeta/CD19-depleted stem cell transplant. These receptors were collected from a male patient aged 10 to 17 who had a stem cell transplant for acute lymphoblastic leukemia, so the T cells may come from the graft donor.

This clonotype showed up many times. The chain is built from TRBV18 and TRBJ2-4; D uncertain. Germline V lookup: CDR1 KGHSH, CDR2 LQKENI. V lost 3 bases and J lost 7, with 7 bases in between. The CDR3 totals 12 residues. CDR3 nucleotide sequence: TGTGCCAGCTCACCCCTCAATAACATTCAGTACTTC. Translated: CASSPLNNIQYF.

The rearrangement links TRBV5-1 to TRBJ2-4; weak D call: TRBD1 (6 bases). V was shortened by 1 base and J by 6 bases, with 11 bases between the two germline ends. Looked up from germline, CDR1 is SGHRS and CDR2 is YFSETQ. There are 14 residues in the CDR3. In DNA, the CDR3 is TGCGCCAGCAGCTTGAAACAGGGCTCAAACATTCAGTACTTC. It codes for CASSLKQGSNIQYF.

The rearrangement uses TRBV4-1 and TRBJ2-3, with 8 bases aligning to TRBD2. Germline loops: CDR1 MGHRA, CDR2 YSYEKL. This CDR3 contains 19 residues. With V trimmed by 6 bases and J by 2 bases, 19 bases remained unmatched. This chain's CDR3 is CASRLRGLVGSYNTDTQYF. CDR3 in DNA: TGCGCCAGCAGACTCCGGGGACTAGTGGGATCTTACAACACAGATACGCAGTATTTT.

V gene TRBV5-1 combines with J gene TRBJ2-7; 7 bases align to TRBD2. J was trimmed by 0 bases and V by 3 bases; bases with no gene match: 6. The germline gives CDR1 SGHRS, CDR2 YFSETQ. The CDR3 length is 15 residues. The CDR3 bases are TGCGCCAGCAGCTGGGGACTACCAAGCTCCTACGAGCAGTACTTC. Translation gives CASSWGLPSSYEQYF.

V is TRBV5-6 and J is TRBJ2-1; TRBD2 aligns across 8 bases. This CDR3 contains 20 residues. Per germline, CDR1 SGHDT and CDR2 YYEEEE. V shed 4 bases and J 3 bases; nucleotides not matched to a gene: 21. The CDR3 protein is CASSPRGSGRTMRFYNEQFF. CDR3 DNA: TGTGCCAGCAGCCCTCGCGGGAGCGGGAGAACGATGAGGTTCTACAATGAGCAGTTCTTC.

The V call is TRBV29-1, the J call TRBJ2-1; TRBD1 might be the D (6 bases). Germline CDR1 is SQVTM and CDR2 is ANQGSEA. The CDR3 runs 13 residues. V was pared by 1 base and J by 9 bases, with 13 bases between. CDR3 loop: CSVEANRVTEQFF. The CDR3 coding sequence is TGCAGCGTTGAAGCGAACAGGGTTACTGAGCAGTTCTTC.

V gene TRBV5-6 combines with J gene TRBJ1-1; no clear D gene. Trimming removed 4 bases from V and 6 bases from J, with 16 bases in between. The CDR3 contains 14 residues. Germline V lookup: CDR1 SGHDT, CDR2 YYEEEE. CDR3: CASSQVGVYAEAFF. DNA of the CDR3: TGTGCCAGCAGCCAGGTCGGTGTGTACGCTGAAGCTTTCTTT.

This chain uses TRBV6-6 with TRBJ2-1; TRBD1 is a possible D gene (5 bases). V was clipped by 3 bases and J by 7 bases, with 10 bases between them. The CDR3 consists of 13 residues. Germline CDR1 and CDR2: MNHNY and SVGAGI (reference sequence). CDR3 amino acids: CASSYGPGNEQFF. The CDR3 coding sequence is TGTGCCAGCAGTTATGGGCCAGGGAATGAGCAGTTCTTC.

This clonotype turned up a few times. This sequence joins TRBV7-9 and TRBJ1-1; no clear D gene. The CDR3 length is 16 residues. CDR1 is SEHNR and CDR2 is FQNEAQ in the germline V gene (reference sequence). V was trimmed by 0 bases and J by 1 base, leaving 12 bases between them. The CDR3 here is CASSLARREANTEAFF. CDR3 DNA sequence: TGTGCCAGCAGCTTAGCGCGGAGAGAGGCGAACACTGAAGCTTTCTTT.

The chain links TRBV4-1 to TRBJ2-7; D gene uncertain. This CDR3 spans 14 amino acids. The V gene's germline CDR1 is MGHRA and CDR2 YSYEKL. V was clipped by 4 bases and J by 4 bases, with 14 bases between them. CDR3 coding DNA: TGCGCCAGCAGCCCCCCGGTGAAGACTTACGAGCAGTACTTC. Its protein product is CASSPPVKTYEQYF.

This clonotype was seen a handful of times. This rearrangement joins TRBV24-1 to TRBJ2-2; D call uncertain. Per the germline V gene, CDR1 is KGHDR and CDR2 is SFDVKD. V shed 7 bases and J shed 6 bases, with 11 bases lying between them. This CDR3 is 13 amino acids long. This CDR3 reads CATSVWTPGELFF. Written as DNA, the CDR3 is TGTGCCACCAGCGTTTGGACCCCCGGGGAGCTGTTTTTT.

This sequence joins TRBV12-3 or TRBV12-4 and TRBJ2-1, with 8 positions matching TRBD1. CDR3 size: 15 residues. The J segment lost 6 bases and the V segment lost 7 bases, leaving 11 bases of the junction unmatched. CDR3 protein: CASTNGQGASNEQFF. CDR3 nucleotides: TGTGCCAGCACAAACGGACAGGGCGCGTCCAATGAGCAGTTCTTC.

The chain is built from TRBV27 and TRBJ1-3, with a tentative D call TRBD1 (6 bases). This CDR3 region has 16 residues. The V end lost 0 bases, the J end lost 4 bases, and 13 bases lay between the germline ends. The germline V gene has CDR1 MNHEY and CDR2 SMNVEV (reference sequence). The CDR3 DNA reads TGTGCCAGCAGTTTATCCGGGGGGGCGTTCGGAAACACCATATATTTT. Translated: CASSLSGGAFGNTIYF.

This clonotype was found many times. The chain links TRBV27 to TRBJ2-1, with D possibly called TRBD1 or TRBD2 (5 bases each). The germline V gene encodes CDR1 MNHEY and CDR2 SMNVEV (reference sequence). The CDR3 consists of 13 residues. The CDR3 DNA reads as TGTTCCGGGGCTAGTAGCTCCTACAATGAGCAGTTCTTC. It specifies CSGASSSYNEQFF.

This chain joins TRBV7-3 and TRBJ2-5, with a weak D call TRBD2 (7 bases). The CDR3 is 14 amino acids. Germline CDR1 SGHTA, CDR2 FQGTGA. V lost 5 bases, J lost 11 bases, and 21 bases lay in between. The CDR3, as DNA: TGTGCCAGCAGCCCGAAGGGGGGGCCGGTGGCTCAGTACTTC. Amino acid sequence: CASSPKGGPVAQYF. The whole variable domain, filled in from reference TRBV7-3 and TRBJ2-5, reads GAGVSQTPSNKVTEKGKYVELRCDPISGHTALYWYRQSLGQGPEFLIYFQGTGAADDSGLPNDRFFAVRPEGSVSTLKIQRTERGDSAVYLCASSPKGGPVAQYFGPGTRLLVL.

The sample holds many counts of this clonotype. The chain joins TRBV10-3 to TRBJ2-5; possible D gene TRBD2, 5 bases. Germline lookup yields CDR1 ENHRY and CDR2 SYGVKD. The CDR3 spans 13 residues. V lost 6 bases, J lost 1 base, and 9 bases lay in between. CDR3 coding DNA: TGTGCCATCAGAGAGGCGGGCCAAGAGACCCAGTACTTC. The encoded protein is CAIREAGQETQYF.

The chain joins TRBV9 to TRBJ2-4; D possibly corresponds to TRBD2 (6 bases). CDR1 is SGDLS, CDR2 YYNGEE, per germline. Between the trimmed V and J ends, which lost 2 bases and 2 bases, there was a span of 8 bases. The CDR3 runs 14 residues. CDR3 bases: TGTGCCAGCAGCGTCGGGGGTACCAAAAACATTCAGTACTTC. Its translation: CASSVGGTKNIQYF.

This chain uses TRBV12-3 or TRBV12-4 with TRBJ2-3; 10 bases are shared with TRBD2. The CDR3 contains 17 residues. V lost 5 bases, J lost 4 bases, and 12 bases stayed unmatched. This CDR3 is CASSGLGAGGPPDTQYF. The CDR3 coding sequence is TGTGCCAGCAGTGGCCTGGGAGCGGGAGGGCCCCCAGATACGCAGTATTTT.

The chain carries TRBV7-8 and TRBJ2-7, with 9 bases that match TRBD2. The CDR3 runs to 14 residues. Losses at the gene ends were 5 bases for V and 3 bases for J; bases not matched to a gene: 5. Looked up from germline, CDR1 is SGHVS and CDR2 is FQNEAQ. CDR3 sequence: CASSDGLASYEQYF. In nucleotides, the CDR3 is TGTGCCAGCAGCGACGGACTAGCGAGCTACGAGCAGTACTTC.

The chain employs TRBV2 and TRBJ2-3, with D possibly TRBD1 on 6 matching bases. This CDR3 region has 15 residues. Trimming shortened V by 3 bases and J by 2 bases, and 12 bases separated the two germline ends. The germline V gene has CDR1 SNHLY and CDR2 FYNNEI. DNA for the CDR3: TGTGCCAGCAGTGATCCTGGGGGCCACACAGATACGCAGTATTTT. Encoded protein: CASSDPGGHTDTQYF.

The table lists this clonotype with a few counts. V gene TRBV12-3 or TRBV12-4 combines with J gene TRBJ1-2; 8 bases agree with TRBD1. The CDR3 sequence is 12 residues long. V shed 3 bases, J shed 14 bases, and the junction held 8 bases outside the gene matches. CDR3 residues: CASSLWQGAETF. CDR3 sequence (DNA): TGTGCCAGCAGTTTGTGGCAGGGGGCCGAGACCTTC.

This clonotype was counted a single time. At one of its ends the junction is not consistent with the germline gene, which may arise from a read error. The chain carries TRBV12-3 or TRBV12-4 and TRBJ2-1; 11 nucleotides match TRBD2. The CDR3 totals 18 residues. The CDR3 region is CAISFGLAGGLSYNEQFF. CDR3 DNA: TGTGCCATCAGTTTCGGGCTAGCGGGAGGACTTTCCTACAATGAGCAGTTCTTC.

The gene calls are TRBV7-2 and TRBJ2-7; TRBD2 is a possible D gene (5 bases). Trimming took off 1 base at V and 0 bases at J, with 16 bases between the two ends. Germline V gives CDR1 SGHTA, CDR2 FQGNSA. The CDR3 has 17 amino acids. DNA of the CDR3: TGTGCCAGCAGCTTAGTCCCCGAGGGTTGGAGCTCCTACGAGCAGTACTTC. It encodes CASSLVPEGWSSYEQYF.

The gene calls are TRBV7-3 and TRBJ2-1; no firm D call. This CDR3 has 13 amino acids. Germline loops: CDR1 SGHTA, CDR2 FQGTGA. V was pared by 2 bases and J by 8 bases, with 10 bases between. CDR3 loop: CASSLDPHDEQFF. The CDR3 DNA sequence: TGTGCCAGCAGCTTAGACCCTCACGATGAGCAGTTCTTC.